Sequencing of this T cell receptor beta chain was carried out in a study of cytomegalovirus exposure and HLA in healthy donors (TCRdb year 2017). Notes on the research overall: An earlier analysis of under 600 of the donors reported 250 to 300 Gb of sequence data and about 100 million unique TCR beta sequences from some 180 million T cells. The study aimed to test whether signatures of past pathogen exposure could be identified by cataloging public T cell receptors. On average, roughly 250,000 unique TCR beta nucleotide sequences were sequenced per donor among more than 350 genotyped donors of the cohort, with 15% to 20% of those sequences being non-productive. Every discovery cohort repertoire had been produced on one sequencing platform. Because of strong linkage in the cohort, roughly five DR-DQ haplotypes were treated as single units for association and clustering. In an earlier analysis of about 590 of the donors, high-throughput TCR beta sequencing was used to judge whether each TCR beta V gene segment behaved as functional or pseudogenic. The number of donors typed differed by locus, with 629-630 for A, B, C, DRB1 and DQB1, 522 for DQA1, under 610 for DPA1, and 472 for DPB1. An early release that covered some 640 HLA-typed donors contained approximately 300 gigabases of sequencing data and 75 million to 100 million unique TCR sequences. Genome-wide SNP genotypes for about 65% of the 666 donors were used in a later genetic analysis, which treated that subset as a discovery cohort. The later analysis used no new phenotypic data to find candidate immune exposures, relying instead on TCR beta sequences and their occurrence across donors. A later analysis re-examined previously published TCR beta repertoires from just over 650 donors and added high-resolution HLA genotyping to investigate patterns of TCR occurrence. Of the roughly 410 genotyped donors, less than 90% were placed in the genetic ancestry cluster associated with self-reported Caucasian donors. Donor age, sex, ethnicity and CMV serostatus were compiled alongside the repertoire data. In addition to the first cohort of 500 to 850 subjects, a separate validation cohort of 100 to 150 different subjects was used. To predict cytomegalovirus infection status, the study brought together high-throughput TCR immunosequencing, statistical association of individual TCRs with disease status, and machine learning. Using immunosequencing, the study profiled T cell repertoires from approximately 700 subjects and related those repertoires to cytomegalovirus serostatus. Class I and class II HLA loci were covered by the typing at four-digit resolution. Broader findings and caveats from the paper: Because counts were too low, roughly 17 rarely observed V segments, including chromosome 9 orphons, were left out of the earlier analysis of a few hundred of the donors. A further reported finding was that TCR beta sequences accurately predicted the HLA-A and HLA-B alleles for most subjects in the first cohort. The authors suggested that the approach could potentially be extended to other disease states and immunological phenotypes. According to a later analysis, most CMV-associated TCR beta chains appeared to be HLA-restricted, and the HLA associations seemed to be driven largely by CMV exposure. A cluster of highly shared sequence variants was judged likely to represent a technical artifact of the sequencing pipeline. In a later genetic analysis, a missense DCLRE1C variant was associated with V-gene and J-gene trimming of TCR beta chains, and the association was replicated in an independent cohort. Some IMGT-functional V segments, including TRBV6-2 and TRBV6-3, could not be distinguished by the 87-base-pair reads and were therefore excluded. A later analysis associated 15,000 to 20,000 TCR beta sequences with specific HLA alleles at a false discovery rate of 0.05. In an earlier analysis of a few hundred of the donors, most TCR beta V segments were observed in productive rearrangements about 87% or about 30% of the time, broadly matching IMGT annotations. Because some donors lacked HLA typing at each locus, the association tests relied only on the typed subset. Correlated functional status among segregating V segments might reflect linkage disequilibrium, but an unknown experimental factor could not be ruled out. Most TCR sequences were observed very rarely across donors, whereas some public TCRs were present in many individuals. This cohort had only TCR beta chains sequenced, and the lack of alpha or paired-chain data limited which features could be detected. CMV serostatus was the only immune exposure information available for the cohort. In vitro tests confirmed that a few of the cytomegalovirus-associated TCR beta chains recognize cytomegalovirus antigens. The study listed 150 to 200 TCR beta chains as associated with cytomegalovirus. In a later analysis, the rate of TCR association differed among HLA loci, with DRB1 alleles having the most associated TCRs and HLA-C alleles having the fewest. Cytomegalovirus status was reported to be diagnosed by the classifier with high specificity and sensitivity in both the original and validation cohorts. A later analysis found that HLA-associated TCR beta chains were more clonally expanded and had lower generation probabilities than equally common non-associated chains. A later analysis reported that several top co-occurrence clusters appeared linked to parvovirus B19, influenza, CMV and Epstein-Barr virus. In a later genetic analysis, fewer N-insertions in productive TCRs were reported among donors in an Asian-associated ancestry cluster than the roughly 700-donor mean. When HLA alleles, especially DR and DQ, strongly co-occurred, TCR associations were difficult to assign to individual alleles. Roughly uniform sequencing depth across donors was assumed in presence/absence analyses, although this assumption may not hold.

In total, roughly 670 healthy bone marrow donors made up the cohort. Cohort members were all nominally healthy when sampled, although unrecorded immune exposures were likely present. The donor tested CMV seronegative and was one of the 352 seronegative cohort members. Each donor provided a peripheral blood sample, and peripheral blood mononuclear cells were used for TCR beta sequencing. Genomic DNA was extracted from the blood cell samples with the Qiagen DNeasy Blood Extraction Kit. The CDR3 runs 16 amino acids, cysteine and phenylalanine included. The entry retains the CDR3 DNA only, 48 bases that are in frame from base 1. V drops 2 bases and J drops 3 bases, leaving 14 bases in between. CDR1 SGHTA and CDR2 FQGNSA are derived from the germline V gene. Libraries were built with the immunoSEQ multiplex PCR assay. For the multiplex PCR, a mixture combining 60 forward primers for TCR Vbeta segments and 13 reverse primers for TCR Jbeta segments was used. The CDR3 region of rearranged TCR beta genes was amplified from genomic DNA by a multiplex PCR assay. On the Illumina HiSeq System, the amplified TCR beta libraries were sequenced as 87-base-pair reads. The original pipeline was this. In a later analysis, tens of millions of unique TCR beta chains were counted across the 666 repertoires, and roughly 11 million of these chains were shared by at least two donors. To remove PCR and sequencing errors, raw reads were error-corrected and collapsed into unique sequences using a nearest-neighbor algorithm that merged closely related sequences. Alignment of CDR3 sequences to IMGT reference sequences was used to assign V, D and J gene segments. Each retained sequence needed at least a six-nucleotide match to both a V gene segment and a J gene segment. A rearrangement counted as productive if the CDR3 had no stop codons and remained in frame with V and J, and every other rearrangement counted as non-productive. Following IMGT convention, CDR3 was defined as the stretch from the second conserved V-encoded cysteine to the conserved J-encoded phenylalanine. The earlier analysis of approximately 590 of the donors excluded any sequence lacking an unambiguous match to a single V gene segment. In an earlier analysis of 587 of the donors, a V segment was called functional when productive rearrangements were above 56.7%, and segregating when the standard deviation between donors exceeded 5%. To diagnose cytomegalovirus status from the catalog of TCR beta chain sequences, a statistical classification framework was built. In a later analysis, V and J genes were assigned by comparing TCR nucleotide sequences against IMGT/GENE-DB human TR gene sequences. Using the TCRdist pipeline, a later analysis assigned CDR3 sequences along with most-parsimonious VDJ recombination scenarios. In a later analysis, each TCR beta chain was defined by its CDR3 amino acid sequence together with its V-gene family, and reads lacking a unique V-gene family were excluded. A later analysis removed 592 highly shared, low-generation-probability nucleotide sequences to deal with suspected cross-contamination and a sequencing artifact. In a later analysis, a clonal expansion index for each public chain was calculated from normalized within-repertoire ranks of inferred template counts. In a later analysis, generation probabilities were computed with a VDJ recombination model fitted to out-of-frame rearrangements, and the resulting probabilities were checked against IGoR. Hypergeometric tests were used in a later analysis to score TCR-TCR, TCR-HLA and TCR-CMV co-occurrence, with a repertoire-size bias correction applied to the TCR pairs. A later analysis estimated false discovery rates by permuting HLA or CMV assignments 20 times. In a later analysis, co-occurring TCRs were grouped with DBSCAN, and TCRdist sequence similarity was added when clustering was performed within HLA-allele-positive subsets. For co-occurrence clustering, repertoires with fewer than 30,000 or more than 120,000 public chains were excluded, along with five repertoires with anomalous nucleotide sharing. What TCRdb holds here is the immuneACCESS table cut down to in-frame rearrangements. Part of the clones is not present; checked against another copy, under half of the missing clones reflect an unresolved V gene, and the others are unexplained. That table gives V, J and clone size, and the DNA gave D and trimming. Across this sample there are 20,000 to 30,000 clones, with approximately 79% seen only once. Around 4.5% of the sample is in the top ten clones.

The table lists this clone with a count of one. The antigen it recognizes is unknown. The input lacks base qualities; no much larger clone sits a single base away. Specimen: PBMCs. The TCR sequence derives from a male donor in good health and CMV-seronegative. The rearrangement joined TRBV7-2 to TRBJ2-1; no D gene can be assigned with confidence. In nucleotide form, the sequence is TGTGCCAGCAGCTTATTTCGTATAAGCGACTACAATGAGCAGTTCTTC. Its protein is CASSLFRISDYNEQFF. The full variable domain, with segments outside the CDR3 supplied by the reference TRBV7-2 and TRBJ2-1 proteins, appears as GAGVSQSPSNKVTEKGKDVELRCDPISGHTALYWYRQSLGQGLEFLIYFQGNSAPDKSGLPSDRFSAERTGGSVSTLTIQRTQQEDSAVYLCASSLFRISDYNEQFFGPGTRLTVL.